The following is a T cell receptor (beta chain) sequence with its context. The antigen is not known. This sample stems from a study of graft-versus-host responses after intestinal transplantation. Study at large: Grafts that recipients had were multivisceral, liver-intestinal, or isolated intestinal transplants. Every transplant recipient was induced with anti-thymocyte globulin, then maintained on tacrolimus and steroids for roughly 3 years. Whole-study findings and limits: Where graft-donor T cell macrochimerism was present, patients had high graft-versus-host to host-versus-graft clonal ratios in allografts.

Libraries were prepared by immunoSEQ multiplex PCR; TCRdb keeps only in-frame clonotypes and omits some of them. The data contain around 100,000 clones, approximately 93% of them singletons. J was trimmed by 3 bases and V by 4 bases; bases with no gene match: 9. The germline gives CDR1 SGDLS, CDR2 YYNGEE. The CDR3 has 16 amino acids. Sequencing was performed on unstimulated CD8+ T cells sorted from spleen or lymph node cells, taken before transplant. The origin of this receptor is a human donor who was the organ donor for an intestinal transplant. The V call is TRBV9, the J call TRBJ1-4; 7 bases are shared with TRBD1. Here the CDR3 reads CASSSGGSGANEKLFF. The CDR3 coding sequence is TGTGCCAGCAGCTCAGGGGGGTCAGGGGCTAATGAAAAACTGTTTTTT.